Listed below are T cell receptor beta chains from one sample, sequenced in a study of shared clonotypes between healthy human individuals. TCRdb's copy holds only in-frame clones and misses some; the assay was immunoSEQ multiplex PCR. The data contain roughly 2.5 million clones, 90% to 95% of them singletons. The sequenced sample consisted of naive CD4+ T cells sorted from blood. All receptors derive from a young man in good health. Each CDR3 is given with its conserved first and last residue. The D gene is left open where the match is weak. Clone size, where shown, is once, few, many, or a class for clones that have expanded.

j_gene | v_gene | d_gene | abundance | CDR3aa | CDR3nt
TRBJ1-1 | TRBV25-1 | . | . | CASSDTRAPNTEAFF | TGTGCCAGCAGTGACACTCGGGCACCGAACACTGAAGCTTTCTTT
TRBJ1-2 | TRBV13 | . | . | CASSLSAANYGYTF | TGTGCCAGCAGCTTATCAGCAGCTAACTATGGCTACACCTTC
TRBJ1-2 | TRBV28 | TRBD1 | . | CASSLAGQGPASYGYTF | TGTGCCAGCAGTTTAGCAGGACAGGGACCCGCATCCTATGGCTACACCTTC
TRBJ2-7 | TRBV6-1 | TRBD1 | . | CASSEAEAGGLEQYF | TGTGCCAGCAGTGAAGCGGAGGCAGGGGGTCTCGAGCAGTACTTC
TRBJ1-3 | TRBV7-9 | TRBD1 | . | CASSRRGQPSSGNTIYF | TGTGCCAGCAGCCGGCGGGGACAGCCGAGCTCTGGAAACACCATATATTTT
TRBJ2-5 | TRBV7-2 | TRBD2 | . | CASSRAGPSEETQYF | TGTGCCAGCAGCAGAGCGGGACCGAGTGAAGAGACCCAGTACTTC
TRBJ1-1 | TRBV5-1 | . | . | CASSSRVSADRKMNTEAFF | TGCGCCAGCAGCTCAAGGGTGTCCGCGGACAGAAAAATGAACACTGAAGCTTTCTTT
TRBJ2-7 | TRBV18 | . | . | CASSPQGSSYEQYF | TGTGCCAGCTCACCACAGGGGAGCTCCTACGAGCAGTACTTC
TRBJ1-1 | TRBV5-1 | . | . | CASSLGLDKPTEAFF | TGCGCCAGCAGCTTGGGACTTGACAAGCCCACTGAAGCTTTCTTT
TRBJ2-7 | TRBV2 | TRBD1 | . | CASSETGDYEQYF | TGTGCCAGCAGCGAAACAGGGGACTACGAGCAGTACTTC
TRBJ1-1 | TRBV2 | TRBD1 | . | CASLEWDRGATEAFF | TGTGCCAGCCTAGAATGGGACAGGGGGGCCACTGAAGCTTTCTTT
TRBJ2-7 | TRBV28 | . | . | CASSHPYEQYF | TGTGCCAGCAGCCATCCCTACGAGCAGTACTTC
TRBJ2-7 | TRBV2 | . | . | CASTNSGTFHLLSSYEQYF | TGTGCCAGCACCAACTCCGGGACATTCCATCTTCTTAGCTCCTACGAGCAGTACTTC
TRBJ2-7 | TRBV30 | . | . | CAWSDFSYEQYF | TGTGCCTGGAGTGACTTCAGTTACGAGCAGTACTTC
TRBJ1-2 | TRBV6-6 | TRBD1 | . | CASSYPQGQGNGYTF | TGTGCCAGCAGTTACCCCCAGGGACAGGGGAATGGCTACACCTTC
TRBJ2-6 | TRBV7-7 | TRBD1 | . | CASSPGQGDSGANVLTF | TGTGCTAGCAGCCCGGGACAGGGAGATTCTGGGGCCAACGTCCTGACTTTC
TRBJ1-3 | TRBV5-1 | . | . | CASSKWDGHSSGNTIYF | TGCGCCAGCAGCAAATGGGACGGACACAGCTCTGGAAACACCATATATTTT
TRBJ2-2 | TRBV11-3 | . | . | CASSPEPGELFF | TGTGCCAGCAGCCCCGAGCCCGGGGAGCTGTTTTTT
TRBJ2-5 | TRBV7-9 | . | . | CASSRSRVGRETQYF | TGTGCCAGCAGCCGGAGCAGGGTAGGGCGGGAGACCCAGTACTTC
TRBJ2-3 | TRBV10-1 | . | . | CASSDRDTDTQYF | TGCGCCAGCAGTGACAGGGATACAGATACGCAGTATTTT
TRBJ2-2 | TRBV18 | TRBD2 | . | CASSPLAGDLTGELFF | TGTGCCAGCTCACCACTAGCGGGAGACTTGACCGGGGAGCTGTTTTTT
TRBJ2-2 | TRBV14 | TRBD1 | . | CASSQGQGVTGELFF | TGTGCCAGCAGCCAAGGACAGGGCGTCACCGGGGAGCTGTTTTTT
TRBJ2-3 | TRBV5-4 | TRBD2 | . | CASSQGLALTDTQYF | TGTGCCAGCAGCCAGGGACTAGCGCTCACAGATACGCAGTATTTT
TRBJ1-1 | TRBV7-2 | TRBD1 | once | CASSLGTGGSTEAFF | TGTGCCAGCAGCCTGGGGACAGGGGGTAGCACTGAAGCTTTCTTT
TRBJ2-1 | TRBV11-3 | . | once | CASSLRSAGPYNEQFF | TGTGCCAGCAGCTTAAGGTCGGCGGGGCCTTACAATGAGCAGTTCTTC
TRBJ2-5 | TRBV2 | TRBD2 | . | CASSEGLPAGKTQYF | TGTGCCAGCAGTGAGGGACTACCGGCGGGTAAGACCCAGTACTTC
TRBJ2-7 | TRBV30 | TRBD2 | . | CAWSVGGAGGGF | TGTGCCTGGAGTGTAGGGGGAGCCGGCGGGGGGTTC
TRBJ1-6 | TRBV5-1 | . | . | CASRGGTNSPLHF | TGCGCCAGCAGGGGCGGTACTAATTCACCCCTCCACTTT
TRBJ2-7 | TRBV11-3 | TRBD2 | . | CASQRGEGYEQYF | TGTGCCAGTCAGCGGGGGGAAGGCTACGAGCAGTACTTC
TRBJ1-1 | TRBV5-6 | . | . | CASSLIGLGLNTEAFF | TGTGCCAGCAGCCTTATTGGTTTAGGGCTGAACACTGAAGCTTTCTTT
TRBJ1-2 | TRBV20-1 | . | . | CSARIGKGYTF | TGCAGTGCTAGAATAGGGAAGGGCTACACCTTC
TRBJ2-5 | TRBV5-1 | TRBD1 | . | CASSLGQLQETQYF | TGCGCCAGCAGCCTGGGACAGCTCCAAGAGACCCAGTACTTC
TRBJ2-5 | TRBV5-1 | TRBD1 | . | CASSWTGGAETQYF | TGCGCCAGCAGTTGGACAGGGGGCGCGGAGACCCAGTACTTC
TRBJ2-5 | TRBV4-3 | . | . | CASSLYRDNFEQYF | TGCGCCAGCAGCCTGTACCGGGACAATTTTGAGCAGTACTTC
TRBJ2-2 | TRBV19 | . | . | CASSTHWTATLVDTGELFF | TGTGCCAGTAGTACCCATTGGACAGCCACCCTCGTCGACACCGGGGAGCTGTTTTTT
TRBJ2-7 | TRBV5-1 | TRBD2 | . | CASSPGTSGPYEQYF | TGCGCCAGCAGCCCCGGGACTAGCGGTCCCTACGAGCAGTACTTC
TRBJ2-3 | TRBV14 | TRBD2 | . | CASSQRLAYTDTQYF | TGTGCCAGCAGCCAGCGACTAGCTTACACAGATACGCAGTATTTT
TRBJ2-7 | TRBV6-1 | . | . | CASSEEASRYF | TGTGCCAGCAGTGAAGAGGCGAGTCGGTACTTC
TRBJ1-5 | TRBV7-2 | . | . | CASSIQGRAQHF | TGTGCCAGCAGCATCCAGGGGCGAGCCCAGCATTTT
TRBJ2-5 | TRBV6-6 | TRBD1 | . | CASSSRDRGKTQYF | TGTGCCAGCAGTTCCCGGGACAGGGGAAAGACCCAGTACTTC
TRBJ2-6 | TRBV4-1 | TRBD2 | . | CASSPRGVGLRAGANVLTF | TGCGCCAGCAGCCCTCGGGGGGTTGGCTTGAGGGCTGGGGCCAACGTCCTGACTTTC
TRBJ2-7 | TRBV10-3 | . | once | CAITQGDGTYEQYF | TGTGCCATCACCCAAGGCGACGGAACCTACGAGCAGTACTTC
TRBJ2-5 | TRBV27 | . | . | CASSRSGAVETQYF | TGTGCCAGCTCCCGGTCCGGGGCGGTAGAGACCCAGTACTTC
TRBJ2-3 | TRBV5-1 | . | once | CASSDGWDPDTQYF | TGCGCCAGCAGCGATGGGTGGGATCCAGATACGCAGTATTTT
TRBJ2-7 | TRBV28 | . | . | CASSLEGYEQYF | TGTGCCAGCAGCCTCGAGGGGTACGAGCAGTACTTC
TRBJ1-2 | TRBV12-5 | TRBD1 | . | CASGLAPQGAIGGYTF | TGTGCTAGTGGTTTGGCCCCACAGGGGGCTATAGGTGGCTACACCTTC
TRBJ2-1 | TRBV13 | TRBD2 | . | CASSPSFRRLAGTVYNEQFF | TGTGCCAGCAGCCCTAGTTTCCGAAGGCTAGCGGGAACAGTCTACAATGAGCAGTTCTTC
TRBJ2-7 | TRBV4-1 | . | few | CASSQLGLSEQYF | TGCGCCAGCAGCCAACTGGGACTCTCCGAGCAGTACTTC
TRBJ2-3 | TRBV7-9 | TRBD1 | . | CASSLSSGQGKVNTQYF | TGTGCCAGCAGCTTAAGTAGCGGACAGGGCAAGGTGAATACGCAGTATTTT
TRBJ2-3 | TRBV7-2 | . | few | CASSLGGYSTDTQYF | TGTGCCAGCAGCTTAGGCGGATATAGCACAGATACGCAGTATTTT
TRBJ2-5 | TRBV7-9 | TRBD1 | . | CASSLDRGTEYF | TGTGCCAGCAGCCTAGACAGGGGGACGGAGTACTTC
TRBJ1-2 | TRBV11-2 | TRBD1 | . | CASSYGTGNVYGYTF | TGTGCCAGCAGCTATGGGACAGGGAATGTCTATGGCTACACCTTC
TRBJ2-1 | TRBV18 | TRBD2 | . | CASSPTSGSLTEQFF | TGTGCCAGCTCACCGACTAGCGGGAGCTTAACTGAGCAGTTCTTC
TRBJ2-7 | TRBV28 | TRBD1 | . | CASTVGTASYEQYF | TGTGCCAGCACAGTTGGGACAGCCTCCTACGAGCAGTACTTC